The 11 T cell receptor beta chains below all came from one sample that was sequenced in a study of control samples from healthy donors and cancer patients (TCRdb year 2020). The method was the immunoSEQ multiplex PCR assay. Here the immuneACCESS table is served through TCRdb, limited to in-frame sequences with V and J called. Missing clones are a known gap in these copies; in checked studies unresolved V genes cover under half, and the rest lacks a known reason. The sample contains about 140,000 clones, around 92% of them found a single time. The ten largest clones capture under 4% of the sample. The sample taken for sequencing was blood. The receptors stem from a man aged 25-40 years in good health.

This chain connects TRBV5-1 to TRBJ2-1; 8 bases are shared with TRBD1. The CDR3 contains 14 residues. J was trimmed by 4 bases and V by 4 bases; bases with no gene match: 4. From germline, CDR1 is SGHRS and CDR2 YFSETQ. This chain's CDR3 is CASSAGTGYNEQFF. The DNA for the CDR3 is TGCGCCAGCAGCGCCGGGACAGGTTACAATGAGCAGTTCTTC.

This clone was detected once. CDR3: CASSLNGDEQFF. The CDR3 DNA reads TGTGCCAGCAGCTTAAACGGGGATGAGCAGTTCTTC. The rearrangement uses TRBV7-3 and TRBJ2-1; D might be TRBD2 (5 bases). The V gene lost 1 base and the J gene lost 8 bases, with 6 bases spanning the gap. CDR3 length equals 12 residues. The germline gives CDR1 SGHTA, CDR2 FQGTGA.

The chain links TRBV6-5 to TRBJ1-2, with D unresolved. V lost 0 bases to trimming and J lost 6 bases, with 8 bases between them. Germline V CDR1 and CDR2: MNHEY, SVGAGI. The CDR3 loop spans 13 amino acids. CDR3 residues: CASSYSGGDGYTF. In nucleotides, the CDR3 is TGTGCCAGCAGTTACTCGGGCGGTGATGGCTACACCTTC.

The J gene is TRBJ2-2, the V gene TRBV19; D perhaps matches TRBD2 (5 bases). Trimming cost V 5 bases and J 3 bases, with 10 bases left between them. The CDR3 extends over 14 amino acids. Germline loops: CDR1 LNHDA, CDR2 SQIVND (reference sequence). The CDR3 DNA follows: TGTGCCAGTAGTGGAGGAGAGTACACCGGGGAGCTGTTTTTT. It specifies CASSGGEYTGELFF.

On this clone itself: In the same sample, other DNA sequences code for this CDR3. The chain has TRBV30 and TRBJ1-1, with D unclear. V lost 0 bases and J lost 1, with 6 bases in between. The CDR3 has 13 residues. The germline V gene encodes CDR1 GTSNPN and CDR2 SVGIG (reference sequence). The CDR3 spells CAWSVTANTEAFF. The CDR3 DNA reads as TGTGCCTGGAGTGTTACGGCGAACACTGAAGCTTTCTTT.

CDR3 in DNA: TGTGCCAGCAGTTTATCGATAACAGGGGGCAGGAATTCACCCCTCCACTTT. Protein: CASSLSITGGRNSPLHF. The rearrangement links TRBV27 to TRBJ1-6, with 9 bases that match TRBD1. With V trimmed by 0 bases and J by 7 bases, 7 bases remained unmatched. Germline assignment: CDR1 MNHEY and CDR2 SMNVEV (reference sequence). CDR3 length: 17 residues.

The J gene is TRBJ2-3, the V gene TRBV5-1; TRBD2 is a possible D gene (6 bases). From germline, CDR1 is SGHRS and CDR2 YFSETQ. The CDR3 spans 16 residues. The ends were cut back, 0 bases at V and 2 bases at J, with 13 bases in the middle. The CDR3 nucleotides read TGCGCCAGCAGCTTGGCCGGGGGACGACTCACAGATACGCAGTATTTT. It translates to CASSLAGGRLTDTQYF.

This CDR3 reads CAIPGLDNEQFF. The CDR3 coding sequence is TGTGCCATTCCGGGACTTGACAATGAGCAGTTCTTC. V usage is TRBV19 and J usage is TRBJ2-1, with a possible D match to TRBD2 (6 bases). The V end was cut by 10 bases, the J end by 5 bases, with 12 bases between. Germline assignment: CDR1 LNHDA and CDR2 SQIVND (reference sequence). CDR3 length equals 12 residues.

This clone was seen only once. CDR3 sequence (DNA): TGTGCCAGCAGTTTGCCAACTAATGAAAAACTGTTTTTT. This translates into CASSLPTNEKLFF. This rearrangement joins TRBV5-5 to TRBJ1-4; D is unresolved. CDR1 is SGHKS, CDR2 YYEKEE, per germline (reference sequence). CDR3 length: 13 amino acids. V dropped 5 bases and J dropped 0 bases, with 5 bases sitting between them.

On this clone: The identical CDR3 is also encoded by other nucleotide sequences in the sample. The rearrangement joins TRBV9 to TRBJ2-1; 8 bases match TRBD2. V dropped 2 bases and J dropped 0; count of bases not matched to a gene: 4. Germline assignment: CDR1 SGDLS and CDR2 YYNGEE. This CDR3 comprises 16 residues. The CDR3 spells CASSVGLAGSYNEQFF. The CDR3 bases are TGTGCCAGCAGCGTTGGGCTAGCGGGCTCCTACAATGAGCAGTTCTTC.

This chain uses TRBV4-1 with TRBJ2-5; the match to TRBD2 covers 7 bases. Germline values: CDR1 MGHRA, CDR2 YSYEKL. V dropped 0 bases and J dropped 0; count of bases not matched to a gene: 7. The CDR3 covers 17 residues. DNA of the CDR3: TGCGCCAGCAGCCAAGATCGCTCCAGCGGGGACCAAGAGACCCAGTACTTC. Translating gives CASSQDRSSGDQETQYF.